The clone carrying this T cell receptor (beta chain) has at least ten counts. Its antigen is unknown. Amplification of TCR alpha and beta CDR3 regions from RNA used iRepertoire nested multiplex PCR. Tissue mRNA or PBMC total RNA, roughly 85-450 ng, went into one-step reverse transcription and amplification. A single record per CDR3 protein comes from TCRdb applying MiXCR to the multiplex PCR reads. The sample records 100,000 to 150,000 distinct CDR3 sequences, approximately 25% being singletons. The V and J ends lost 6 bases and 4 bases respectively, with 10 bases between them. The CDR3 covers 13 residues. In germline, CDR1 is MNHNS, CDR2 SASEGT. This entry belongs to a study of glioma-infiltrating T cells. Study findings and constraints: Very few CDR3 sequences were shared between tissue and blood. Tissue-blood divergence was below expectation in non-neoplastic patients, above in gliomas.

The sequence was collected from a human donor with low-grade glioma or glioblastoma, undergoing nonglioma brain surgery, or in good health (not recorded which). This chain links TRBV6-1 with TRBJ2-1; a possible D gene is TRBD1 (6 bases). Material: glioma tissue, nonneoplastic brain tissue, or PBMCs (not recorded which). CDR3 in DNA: TGTGCCAGCAGCCCTGACAGGTACAATGAGCAGTTCTTC. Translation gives CASSPDRYNEQFF.